This T cell receptor (beta chain) stems from a study of shared clonotypes between healthy human individuals. At the level of the study: With ages of 18 to 49, the donors were two women and three men.

V shed 1 base and J shed 1 base, with 8 bases lying between them. Germline-derived CDR1 and CDR2 are GTSNPN and SVGIG (reference sequence). The CDR3 length is 14 residues. In regard to this clone: Other DNA variants within this sample encode the same CDR3.

Assay used: immunoSEQ multiplex PCR; TCRdb lists only in-frame clones, some missing. The sample contains approximately 2.5 million clones, 93% of which appear only once. Healthy HIV-negative adults with no recent acute infections or vaccinations were recruited as donors. All of the donors resided in Nashville, Tennessee, and each was a Caucasian adult. Sequenced: naive CD4+ T cells from PBMCs. Subset here: CD45RA+ positively selected. This chain uses TRBV30 with TRBJ1-5; TRBD1 might be the D (6 bases). The receptor comes from a man between 18 and 29 years old in good health. Some clones in this sample may be carry-over from other donors' samples. CDR3 in amino acids: CAWSAGGSNQPQHF. The CDR3 region has the DNA TGTGCCTGGAGTGCGGGGGGCAGCAATCAGCCCCAGCATTTT.